Below, one T cell receptor beta chain is given with its context. Its matching antigen is unknown. This sample is drawn from a study of T cell repertoires in cytomegalovirus infection. Findings of the study overall: The cumulative frequency of public TCR beta families distinguished individuals who carried CMV together with the relevant HLA.

The CDR3 totals 16 residues. Germline V gene data show CDR1 as SGHTA and CDR2 as FQGTGA. Trimming at V came to 4 bases and at J to 0 bases, leaving 0 bases not matched to a gene. Each CDR3 protein gets one entry after TCRdb re-called the reads with MiXCR. This table has roughly 220,000 distinct CDR3 sequences, approximately 38% appearing once. This clonotype originated in a human donor in good health (CMV status not recorded). Some clones in this sample may be carry-over from other donors' samples. J is TRBJ2-2 and V is TRBV7-3, with 12 bases identical to TRBD2. Sequenced here: CD8+ T cells from cultured PBMCs, sampled from culture after CMV antigen stimulation. The CDR3 bases are TGTGCCAGCAGCTGGACTAGCGGGACGAACACCGGGGAGCTGTTTTTT. Translating gives CASSWTSGTNTGELFF. Drawing the rest from reference TRBV7-3 and TRBJ2-2, the complete variable domain is GAGVSQTPSNKVTEKGKYVELRCDPISGHTALYWYRQSLGQGPEFLIYFQGTGAADDSGLPNDRFFAVRPEGSVSTLKIQRTERGDSAVYLCASSWTSGTNTGELFFGEGSRLTVL.